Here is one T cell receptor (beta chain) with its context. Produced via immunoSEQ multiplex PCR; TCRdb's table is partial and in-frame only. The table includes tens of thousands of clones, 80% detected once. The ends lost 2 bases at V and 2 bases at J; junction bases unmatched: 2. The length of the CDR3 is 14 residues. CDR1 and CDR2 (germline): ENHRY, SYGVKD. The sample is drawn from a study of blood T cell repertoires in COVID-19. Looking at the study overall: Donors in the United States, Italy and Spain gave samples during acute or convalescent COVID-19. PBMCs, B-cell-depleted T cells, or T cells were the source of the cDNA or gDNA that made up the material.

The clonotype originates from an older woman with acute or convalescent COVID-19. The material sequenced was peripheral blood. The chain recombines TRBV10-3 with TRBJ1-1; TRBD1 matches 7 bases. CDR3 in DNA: TGTGCCATCAGTGAGGGGACAGTTAACACTGAAGCTTTCTTT. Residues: CAISEGTVNTEAFF.